The T cell receptor (beta chain) under discussion was sequenced for a study of blood T cell repertoires in COVID-19. Study-wide context: Some COVID-19 samples were acute and others convalescent; all came from the United States, Italy and Spain.

As originally analysed: Using reference gene primer amplification, nucleated cell counts were estimated. Clones were read by immunoSEQ multiplex PCR, and TCRdb kept only the in-frame ones, dropping some. That table gives V, J and clone size, and the DNA gave D and trimming. The repertoire holds hundreds of thousands of clones, approximately 86% seen once, with around 1.3% in the top ten. The CDR3 covers 16 residues. Germline V gene data show CDR1 as MNHEY and CDR2 as SMNVEV (reference sequence). V lost 3 bases to trimming and J lost 9 bases; unmatched junction nucleotides: 9. Seattle patient enrollment occurred during active infection, with longitudinal follow-up thereafter.

Sequenced: peripheral blood. The receptor comes from a woman aged 30 to 39 with COVID-19, enrolled during active disease. This chain uses TRBV27 with TRBJ2-1, with 12 bases matching TRBD2. The CDR3 DNA reads TGTGCCAGCAGTTTGGCAAGACTAGCGGGAGTCAGTGAGCAGTTCTTC. Translated: CASSLARLAGVSEQFF.